Below, 6 T cell receptor beta chains from the same sample are listed, as sequenced in a study of blood T cell repertoires in COVID-19. Here immunoSEQ multiplex PCR was the method, and the copy in TCRdb shows in-frame clones only, minus some. The sample records just over 150,000 clones, approximately 92% being singletons. The source material was peripheral blood. The source of these receptors is a woman aged 50 to 60 with acute or convalescent COVID-19.

CDR3 DNA: TGTGCCAGCAGTGACAGGGAGGGACCTGAAGCTTTCTTT. Translating it yields CASSDREGPEAFF. The V gene is TRBV25-1, the J gene TRBJ1-1; perhaps TRBD1 as D (5 bases). Germline V gene lookup returns CDR1 MGHDK and CDR2 SYGVNS. The CDR3 is 13 amino acids. V lost 3 bases and J 6 bases, leaving 11 bases between the germline ends.

The rearrangement links TRBV5-5 to TRBJ2-6, with 9 positions matching TRBD2. The CDR3 has 16 residues. Unmatched junction bases numbered 2, after V lost 2 bases and J lost 2 bases. Germline CDR1 and CDR2: SGHKS and YYEKEE (reference sequence). The CDR3 DNA reads TGTGCCAGCAGCTTTTTAGCGGGGGCTGGGGCCAACGTCCTGACTTTC. Residues: CASSFLAGAGANVLTF. Complete variable domain (other parts from reference TRBV5-5 and TRBJ2-6): DAGVTQSPTHLIKTRGQQVTLRCSPISGHKSVSWYQQVLGQGPQFIFQYYEKEERGRGNFPDRFSARQFPNYSSELNVNALLLGDSALYLCASSFLAGAGANVLTFGAGSRLTVL.

The V call is TRBV5-4, the J call TRBJ2-2; TRBD2 aligns across 10 bases. After removal of 0 bases from V and 5 bases from J, the junction contained 1 base not matched to a gene. Germline lookup yields CDR1 SGHNT and CDR2 YYREEE (reference sequence). The CDR3 sequence is 15 residues long. For the CDR3, the DNA is TGTGCCAGCAGCTTGGAGCGGGGGGGGACCGGGGAGCTGTTTTTT. It yields the protein CASSLERGGTGELFF.

The V and J genes are TRBV7-9 and TRBJ2-7; the match to TRBD2 covers 11 bases. Germline V gives CDR1 SEHNR, CDR2 FQNEAQ (reference sequence). With V trimmed by 4 bases and J by 4 bases, 9 bases remained unmatched. The CDR3 runs to 16 residues. In nucleotides, the CDR3 is TGTGCCAGCAGCTCACAGACTAGCGGGACCTGGTACGAGCAGTACTTC. It is translated as CASSSQTSGTWYEQYF.

This chain links TRBV10-3 with TRBJ2-3; D is unclear. Looked up from germline, CDR1 is ENHRY and CDR2 is SYGVKD. The CDR3 spans 15 residues. Trimming shortened V by 3 bases and J by 0 bases, and 10 bases separated the two germline ends. The CDR3 loop is CAISESSSSTDTQYF. DNA of the CDR3: TGTGCCATCAGTGAAAGTAGTTCTAGCACAGATACGCAGTATTTT.

This clone was recorded only once. V and J are TRBV11-2 and TRBJ1-1; 7 bases are shared with TRBD1. Looked up from germline, CDR1 is SGHAT and CDR2 is FQNNGV. The CDR3 runs to 16 residues. The V gene end was trimmed by 2 bases and the J gene end by 6 bases; junction bases not matched to a gene: 12. The CDR3 reads CASSLKQGYKSAEAFF. DNA of the CDR3: TGTGCCAGCAGCTTAAAACAGGGGTACAAATCGGCTGAAGCTTTCTTT.